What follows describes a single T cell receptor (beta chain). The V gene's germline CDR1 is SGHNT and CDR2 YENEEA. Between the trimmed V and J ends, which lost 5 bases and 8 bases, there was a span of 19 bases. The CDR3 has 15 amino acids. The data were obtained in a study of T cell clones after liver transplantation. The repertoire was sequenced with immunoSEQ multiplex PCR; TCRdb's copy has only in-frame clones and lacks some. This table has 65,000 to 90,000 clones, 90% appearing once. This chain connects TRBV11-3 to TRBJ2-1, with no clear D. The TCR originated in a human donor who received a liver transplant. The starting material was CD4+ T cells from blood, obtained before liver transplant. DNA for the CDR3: TGTGCCAGCAGCGATCGGCAGAAAAGTTTCCATGAGCAGTTCTTC. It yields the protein CASSDRQKSFHEQFF.